This TCR beta chain stems from a study of Ad26.COV2.S vaccination and SARS-CoV-2 variants. Study-wide context: Participant was drawn from the COV1001 Ad26.COV2.S trial arm. Ad26.COV2.S was injected intramuscularly once or twice, 56 days apart.

Assay used: immunoSEQ multiplex PCR; TCRdb lists only in-frame clones, some missing. The sample lists around 320,000 clones; about 86% were seen once. V lost 5 bases, J lost 2 bases, and 9 bases lay in between. The germline CDR1 and CDR2 sequences are MNHEY and SVGEGT. This CDR3 comprises 14 residues. Stated treatment: roughly 20 received Ad26.COV2.S at low or high dose, single or two shots; about 5 received placebo; per-sample allocation not given. Sampling occurred on day 63 after the first vaccine or placebo injection. The receptor was isolated from a person between 18 and 59 years old who received the Ad26.COV2.S COVID-19 vaccine or a placebo. Sequenced material: peripheral blood, taken in a trial of Ad26.COV2.S vaccine versus placebo. The V and J genes are TRBV6-2 or TRBV6-3 and TRBJ2-2; D possibly corresponds to TRBD2 (5 bases). The CDR3 bases are TGTGCCAGCAGTCCCACTAGAAACACCGGGGAGCTGTTTTTT. It is translated as CASSPTRNTGELFF.